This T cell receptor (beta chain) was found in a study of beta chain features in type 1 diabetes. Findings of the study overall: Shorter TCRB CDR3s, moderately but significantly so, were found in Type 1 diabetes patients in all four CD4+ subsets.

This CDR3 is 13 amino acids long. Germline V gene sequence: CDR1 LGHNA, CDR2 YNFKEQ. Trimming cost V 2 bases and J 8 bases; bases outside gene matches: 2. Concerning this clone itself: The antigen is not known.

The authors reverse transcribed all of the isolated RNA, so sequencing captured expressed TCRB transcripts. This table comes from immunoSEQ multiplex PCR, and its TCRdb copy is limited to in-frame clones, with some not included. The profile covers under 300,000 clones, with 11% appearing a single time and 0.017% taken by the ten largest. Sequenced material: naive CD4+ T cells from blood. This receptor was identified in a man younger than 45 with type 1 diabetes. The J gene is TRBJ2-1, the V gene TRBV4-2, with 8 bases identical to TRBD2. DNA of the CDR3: TGTGCCAGCAGCCAACTGACTAGCGATGAGCAGTTCTTC. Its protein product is CASSQLTSDEQFF.